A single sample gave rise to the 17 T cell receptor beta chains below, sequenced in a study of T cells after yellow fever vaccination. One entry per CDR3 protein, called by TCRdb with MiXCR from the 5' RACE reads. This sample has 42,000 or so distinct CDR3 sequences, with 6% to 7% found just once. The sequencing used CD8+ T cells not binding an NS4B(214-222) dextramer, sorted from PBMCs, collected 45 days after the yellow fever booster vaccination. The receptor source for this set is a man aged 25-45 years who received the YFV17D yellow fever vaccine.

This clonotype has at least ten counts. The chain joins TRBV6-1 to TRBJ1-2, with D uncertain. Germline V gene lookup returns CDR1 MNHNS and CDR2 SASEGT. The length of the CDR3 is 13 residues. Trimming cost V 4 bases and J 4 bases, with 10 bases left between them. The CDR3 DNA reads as TGTGCCAGCAGTGGTATGGGCCCCTATGGCTACACCTTC. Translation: CASSGMGPYGYTF.

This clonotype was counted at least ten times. For the CDR3, the DNA is TGTGCCAGCAGTTCTGACGGGAGGGGGGCACATGAGCAGTTCTTC. Protein sequence: CASSSDGRGAHEQFF. The chain has TRBV6-5 and TRBJ2-1; the match to TRBD2 covers 8 bases. CDR1 and CDR2 from the germline V gene are MNHEY and SVGAGI. The V gene end was trimmed by 4 bases and the J gene end by 8 bases; junction bases not matched to a gene: 10. The CDR3 is 15 residues long.

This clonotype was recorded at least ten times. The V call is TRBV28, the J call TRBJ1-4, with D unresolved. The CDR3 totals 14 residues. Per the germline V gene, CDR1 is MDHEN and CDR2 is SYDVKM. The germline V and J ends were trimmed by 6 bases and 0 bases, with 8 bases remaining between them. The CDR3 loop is CASSIYSTNEKLFF. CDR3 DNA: TGTGCCAGCAGCATCTACTCAACTAATGAAAAACTGTTTTTT.

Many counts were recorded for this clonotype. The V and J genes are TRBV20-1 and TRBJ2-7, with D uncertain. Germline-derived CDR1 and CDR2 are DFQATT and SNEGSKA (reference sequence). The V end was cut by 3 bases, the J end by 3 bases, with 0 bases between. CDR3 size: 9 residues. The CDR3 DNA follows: TGCAGTGCTAGCTACGAGCAGTACTTC. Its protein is CSASYEQYF.

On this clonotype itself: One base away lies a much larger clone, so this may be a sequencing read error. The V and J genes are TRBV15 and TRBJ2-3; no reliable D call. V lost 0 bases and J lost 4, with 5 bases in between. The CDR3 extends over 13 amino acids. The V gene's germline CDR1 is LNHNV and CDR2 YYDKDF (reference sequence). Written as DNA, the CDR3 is TGTGCCACCAGCAGAGATGGTCCAGATACGCAGTATTTT. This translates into CATSRDGPDTQYF.

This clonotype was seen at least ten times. CDR3 sequence reads: CASGLAPLGAKQFF. The CDR3 nucleotides read TGTGCTAGTGGTTTGGCCCCCTTAGGGGCTAAGCAGTTCTTC. The V call is TRBV12-5, the J call TRBJ2-1; possible D gene TRBD1, 5 bases. This CDR3 is built from 14 residues. Trimming removed 1 base at V and 11 bases at J, with 15 bases between. Per germline, CDR1 LGHNT and CDR2 FRNRAP.

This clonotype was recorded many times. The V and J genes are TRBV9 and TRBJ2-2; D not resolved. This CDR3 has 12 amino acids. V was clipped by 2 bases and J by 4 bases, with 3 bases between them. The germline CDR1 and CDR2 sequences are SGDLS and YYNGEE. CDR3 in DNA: TGTGCCAGCAGCGTCCGCACCGGGGAGCTGTTTTTT. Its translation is CASSVRTGELFF.

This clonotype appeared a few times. CDR3 protein: CASSDTDRVNTGELFF. DNA for the CDR3: TGTGCCAGCAGTGACACGGACAGGGTGAACACCGGGGAGCTGTTTTTT. The chain recombines TRBV6-4 with TRBJ2-2; 8 nucleotides agree with TRBD1. The length of the CDR3 is 16 residues. Per germline, CDR1 MRHNA and CDR2 SNTAGT. V dropped 2 bases and J dropped 1; count of bases not matched to a gene: 3.

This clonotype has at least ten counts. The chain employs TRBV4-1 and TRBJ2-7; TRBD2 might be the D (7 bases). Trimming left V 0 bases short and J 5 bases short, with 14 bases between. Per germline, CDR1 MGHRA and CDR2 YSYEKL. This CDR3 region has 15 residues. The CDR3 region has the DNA TGCGCCAGCAGCCAAGATGAGGGGGGGCGGGACGAGCAGTACTTC. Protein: CASSQDEGGRDEQYF.

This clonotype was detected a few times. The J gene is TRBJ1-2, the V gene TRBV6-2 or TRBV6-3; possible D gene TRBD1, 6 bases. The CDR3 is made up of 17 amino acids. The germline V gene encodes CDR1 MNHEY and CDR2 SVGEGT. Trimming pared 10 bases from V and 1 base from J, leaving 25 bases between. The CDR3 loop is CATRFWDTDAINYGYTF. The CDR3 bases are TGTGCCACACGCTTTTGGGACACCGACGCAATTAACTATGGCTACACCTTC.

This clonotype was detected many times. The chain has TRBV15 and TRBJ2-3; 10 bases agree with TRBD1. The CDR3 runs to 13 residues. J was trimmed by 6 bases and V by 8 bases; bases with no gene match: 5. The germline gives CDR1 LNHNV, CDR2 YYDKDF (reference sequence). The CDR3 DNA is TGTGCCACCCGGGACAGGGGCTCGGATACGCAGTATTTT. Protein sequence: CATRDRGSDTQYF. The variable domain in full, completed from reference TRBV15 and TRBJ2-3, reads DAMVIQNPRYQVTQFGKPVTLSCSQTLNHNVMYWYQQKSSQAPKLLFHYYDKDFNNEADTPDNFQSRRPNTSFCFLDIRSPGLGDTAMYLCATRDRGSDTQYFGPGTRLTVL.

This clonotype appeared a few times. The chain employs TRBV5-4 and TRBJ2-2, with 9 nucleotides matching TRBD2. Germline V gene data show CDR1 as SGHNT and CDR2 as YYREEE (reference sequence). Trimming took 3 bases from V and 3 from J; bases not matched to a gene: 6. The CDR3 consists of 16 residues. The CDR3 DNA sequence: TGTGCCAGCAGCTGGGGGCAGCGGGAGGACACCGGGGAGCTGTTTTTT. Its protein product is CASSWGQREDTGELFF.

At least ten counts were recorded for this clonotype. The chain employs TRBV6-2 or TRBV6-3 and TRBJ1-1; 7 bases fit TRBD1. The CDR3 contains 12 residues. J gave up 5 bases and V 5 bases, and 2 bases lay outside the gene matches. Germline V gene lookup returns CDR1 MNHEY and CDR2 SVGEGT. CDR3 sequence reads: CASSLQGTEAFF. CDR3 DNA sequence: TGTGCCAGCAGTCTACAGGGGACTGAAGCTTTCTTT.

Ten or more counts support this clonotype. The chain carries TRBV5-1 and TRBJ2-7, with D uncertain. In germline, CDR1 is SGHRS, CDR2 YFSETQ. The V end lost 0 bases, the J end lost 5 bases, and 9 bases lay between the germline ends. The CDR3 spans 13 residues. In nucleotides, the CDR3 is TGCGCCAGCAGCTTGGAGAGGTTCCACGAGCAGTACTTC. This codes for CASSLERFHEQYF.

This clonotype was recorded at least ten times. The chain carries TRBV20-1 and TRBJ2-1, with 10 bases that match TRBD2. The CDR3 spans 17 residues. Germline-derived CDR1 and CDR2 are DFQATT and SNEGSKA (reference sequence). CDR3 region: CSPAGGPLSPSYNEQFF. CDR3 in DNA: TGCAGCCCAGCGGGAGGGCCCTTGTCCCCCTCCTACAATGAGCAGTTCTTC.

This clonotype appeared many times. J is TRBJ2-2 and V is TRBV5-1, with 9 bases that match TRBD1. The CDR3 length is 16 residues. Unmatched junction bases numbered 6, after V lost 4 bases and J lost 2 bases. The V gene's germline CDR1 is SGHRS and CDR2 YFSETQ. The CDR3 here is CASSGRDRVNTGELFF. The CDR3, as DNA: TGCGCCAGCAGCGGCCGGGACAGGGTAAACACCGGGGAGCTGTTTTTT.

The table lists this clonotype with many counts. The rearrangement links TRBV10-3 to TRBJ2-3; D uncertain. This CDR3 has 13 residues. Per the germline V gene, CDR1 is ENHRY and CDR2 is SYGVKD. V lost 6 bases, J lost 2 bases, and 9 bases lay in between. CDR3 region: CAIRLGLTDTQYF. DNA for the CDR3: TGTGCCATCAGATTGGGCCTCACAGATACGCAGTATTTT.